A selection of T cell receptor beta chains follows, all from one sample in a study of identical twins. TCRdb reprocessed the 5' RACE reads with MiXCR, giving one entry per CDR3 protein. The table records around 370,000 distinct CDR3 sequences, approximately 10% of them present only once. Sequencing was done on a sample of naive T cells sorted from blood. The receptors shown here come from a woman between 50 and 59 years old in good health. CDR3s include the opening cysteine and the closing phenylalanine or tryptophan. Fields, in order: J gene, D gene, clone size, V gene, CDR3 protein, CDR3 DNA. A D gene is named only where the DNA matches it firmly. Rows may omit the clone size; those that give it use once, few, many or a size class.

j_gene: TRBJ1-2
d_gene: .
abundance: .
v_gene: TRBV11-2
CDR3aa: CASSLETVGGYTF
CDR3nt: TGTGCCAGCAGCTTAGAGACAGTCGGGGGCTACACCTTC

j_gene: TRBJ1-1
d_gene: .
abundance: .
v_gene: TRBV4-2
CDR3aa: CASSPVGGVNTEAFF
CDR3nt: TGTGCCAGCAGCCCAGTTGGGGGGGTAAACACTGAAGCTTTCTTT

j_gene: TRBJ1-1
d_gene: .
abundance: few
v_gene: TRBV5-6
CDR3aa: CASRGKVNTEAFF
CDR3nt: TGTGCCAGCAGGGGTAAGGTGAACACTGAAGCTTTCTTT

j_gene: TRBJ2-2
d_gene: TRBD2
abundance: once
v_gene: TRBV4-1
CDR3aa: CASSQEGGTSGRNPNTGELFF
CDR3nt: TGCGCCAGCAGCCAAGAAGGGGGGACTAGCGGGAGGAACCCGAACACCGGGGAGCTGTTTTTT

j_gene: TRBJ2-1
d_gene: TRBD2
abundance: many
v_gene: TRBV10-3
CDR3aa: CAISLISGDDNEQFF
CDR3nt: TGTGCCATCAGTCTTATAAGCGGGGATGACAATGAGCAGTTCTTC

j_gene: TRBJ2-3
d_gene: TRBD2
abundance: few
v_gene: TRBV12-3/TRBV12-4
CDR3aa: CASRLAGEGDTQYF
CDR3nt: TGTGCCAGCAGACTAGCGGGAGAAGGGGATACGCAGTATTTT

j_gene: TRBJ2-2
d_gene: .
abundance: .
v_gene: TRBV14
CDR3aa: CASSQVRTVNTGELFF
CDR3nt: TGTGCCAGCAGCCAAGTTCGGACAGTGAACACCGGGGAGCTGTTTTTT

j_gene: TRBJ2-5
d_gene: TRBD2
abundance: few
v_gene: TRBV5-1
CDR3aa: CASSYWVLAAQETQYF
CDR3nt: TGCGCCAGCAGCTACTGGGTACTAGCGGCCCAAGAGACCCAGTACTTC

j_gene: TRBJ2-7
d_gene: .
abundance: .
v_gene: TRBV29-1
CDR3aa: CSVEPPWGGEQYF
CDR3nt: TGCAGCGTCGAACCCCCATGGGGAGGCGAGCAGTACTTC

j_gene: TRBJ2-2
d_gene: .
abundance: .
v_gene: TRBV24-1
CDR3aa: CATSETGDTGELFF
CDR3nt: TGTGCCACCAGTGAGACGGGGGACACCGGGGAGCTGTTTTTT

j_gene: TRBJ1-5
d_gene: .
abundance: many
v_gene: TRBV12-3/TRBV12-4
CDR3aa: CASSLGQRHQPQHF
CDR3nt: TGTGCCAGCAGTTTAGGACAGCGGCATCAGCCCCAGCATTTT

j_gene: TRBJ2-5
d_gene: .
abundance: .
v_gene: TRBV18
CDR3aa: CASSPRDYGVPETQYF
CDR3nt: TGTGCCAGCTCACCAAGGGATTATGGGGTCCCAGAGACCCAGTACTTC

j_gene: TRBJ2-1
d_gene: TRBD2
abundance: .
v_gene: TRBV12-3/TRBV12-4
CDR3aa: CASRSLAGVAYNEQFF
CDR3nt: TGTGCCAGCAGGTCTCTAGCGGGAGTAGCCTACAATGAGCAGTTCTTC

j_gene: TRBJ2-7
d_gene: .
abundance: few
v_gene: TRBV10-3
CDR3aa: CAISESRTPFDEQYF
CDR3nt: TGTGCCATCAGTGAGTCGAGGACTCCTTTCGACGAGCAGTACTTC

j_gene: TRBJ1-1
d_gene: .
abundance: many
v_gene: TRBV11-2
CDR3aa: CASSRKTGGGNTEAFF
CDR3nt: TGTGCCAGCAGCCGAAAAACGGGCGGTGGGAACACTGAAGCTTTCTTT

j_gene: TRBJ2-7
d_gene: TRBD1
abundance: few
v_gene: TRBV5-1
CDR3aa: CASSLSGTGGGEQYF
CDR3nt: TGCGCCAGCAGCTTGTCTGGGACAGGGGGCGGCGAGCAGTACTTC

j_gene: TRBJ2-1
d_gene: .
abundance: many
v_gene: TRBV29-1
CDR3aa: CSYQRLDAYNEQFF
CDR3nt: TGCAGCTACCAAAGGTTGGACGCATACAATGAGCAGTTCTTC

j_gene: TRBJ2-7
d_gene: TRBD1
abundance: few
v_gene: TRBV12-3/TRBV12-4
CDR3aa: CASSPRDRAWYEQYF
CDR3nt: TGTGCCAGCAGTCCCCGGGACAGGGCTTGGTACGAGCAGTACTTC

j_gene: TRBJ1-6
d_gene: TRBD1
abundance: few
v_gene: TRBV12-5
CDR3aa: CASGPWDSPIVNSPLHF
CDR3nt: TGTGCTAGTGGTCCTTGGGACAGCCCAATAGTGAATTCACCCCTCCACTTT

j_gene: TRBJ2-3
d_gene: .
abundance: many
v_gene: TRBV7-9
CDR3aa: CASSLGSDTDTQYF
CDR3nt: TGTGCCAGCAGCTTAGGGTCGGACACAGATACGCAGTATTTT

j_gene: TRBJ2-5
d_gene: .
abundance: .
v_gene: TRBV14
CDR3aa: CASSQAPRGGYQETQYF
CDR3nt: TGTGCCAGCAGCCAAGCCCCTCGTGGGGGGTACCAAGAGACCCAGTACTTC

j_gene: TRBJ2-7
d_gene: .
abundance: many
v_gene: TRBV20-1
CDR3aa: CSARSPGSYEQYF
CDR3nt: TGCAGTGCTAGGTCGCCAGGAAGCTACGAGCAGTACTTC

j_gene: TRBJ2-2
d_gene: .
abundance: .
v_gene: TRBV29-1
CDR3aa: CSVDVARGGNGELFF
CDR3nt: TGCAGCGTTGATGTCGCCAGGGGTGGGAACGGGGAGCTGTTTTTT

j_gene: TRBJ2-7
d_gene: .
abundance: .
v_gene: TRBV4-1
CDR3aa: CASSQDRTSSYEQYF
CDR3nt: TGCGCCAGCAGCCAAGATCGGACGAGCTCCTACGAGCAGTACTTC

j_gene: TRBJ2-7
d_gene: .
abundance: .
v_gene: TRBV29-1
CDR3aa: CSVTSGQAGGEQYF
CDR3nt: TGCAGCGTGACGTCTGGACAGGCCGGGGGGGAGCAGTACTTC

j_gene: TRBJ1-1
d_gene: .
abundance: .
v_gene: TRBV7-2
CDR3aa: CASSLSQGTFIAFF
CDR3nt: TGTGCCAGCAGCTTAAGCCAGGGTACCTTTATAGCTTTCTTT

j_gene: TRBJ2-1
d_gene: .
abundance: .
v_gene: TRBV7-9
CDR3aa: CASSLVRTYNEQFF
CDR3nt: TGTGCCAGCAGCTTAGTGAGAACCTACAATGAGCAGTTCTTC

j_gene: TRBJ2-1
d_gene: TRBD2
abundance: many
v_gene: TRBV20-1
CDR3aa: CSARAGGLGHSNEQFF
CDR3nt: TGCAGTGCTAGGGCGGGAGGTCTCGGTCATTCCAATGAGCAGTTCTTC

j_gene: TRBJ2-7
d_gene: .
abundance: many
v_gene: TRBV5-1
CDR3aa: CASSLEAKSYEQYF
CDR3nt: TGCGCCAGCAGCTTGGAGGCCAAATCCTACGAGCAGTACTTC

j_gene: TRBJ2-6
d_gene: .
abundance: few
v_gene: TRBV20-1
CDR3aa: CSATSGLAGANVLTF
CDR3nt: TGCAGTGCTACGTCGGGACTTGCTGGGGCCAACGTCCTGACTTTC

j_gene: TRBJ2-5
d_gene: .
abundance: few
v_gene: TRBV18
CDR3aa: CASSPNSGTRQETQYF
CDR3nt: TGTGCCAGCTCACCTAACTCCGGGACCCGACAAGAGACCCAGTACTTC

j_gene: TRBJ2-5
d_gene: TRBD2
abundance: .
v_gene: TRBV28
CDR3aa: CASSRLAGVETQYF
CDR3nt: TGTGCCAGCAGCCGACTAGCGGGAGTAGAGACCCAGTACTTC

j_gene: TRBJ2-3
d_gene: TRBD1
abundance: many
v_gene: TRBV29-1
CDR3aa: CSVVGTVTDTQYF
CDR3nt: TGCAGCGTCGTCGGGACAGTCACAGATACGCAGTATTTT